This TCR beta chain was profiled in a study of T cell responses to AZD1222 COVID-19 vaccine. Pooled samples include second doses given at about 4 or 12 weeks. Assay used: immunoSEQ multiplex PCR; TCRdb lists only in-frame clones, some missing. The table records 150,000 to 200,000 clones, 80% to 95% of them present only once. Concerning this clone itself: What it recognizes is unknown. This sample also contains other DNA sequences that code for the same CDR3.

Findings of the study overall: Spike-wide coverage was observed for vaccine-associated CD4 TCRs, with dominant responses at 160-218 and 743-854. The donors showed a predominance of white British ancestry and of females, with possible underestimation of clonal diversity.

The CDR3 runs 17 residues. Trimming stripped 1 base from V and 2 bases from J, with 16 bases between. Germline V CDR1 and CDR2: SGHDN, FVKESK. The chain employs TRBV14 and TRBJ2-3; D is uncertain. The sample consisted of peripheral blood, taken 28 days after the second AZD1222 dose. This TCR derives from an adult who received the AZD1222 COVID-19 vaccine. In DNA, the CDR3 is TGTGCCAGCAGCCAAGGCGACGGACGGAGAGTCACAGATACGCAGTATTTT. It codes for CASSQGDGRRVTDTQYF. Supplemented by reference TRBV14 and TRBJ2-3, the full variable domain reads EAGVTQFPSHSVIEKGQTVTLRCDPISGHDNLYWYRRVMGKEIKFLLHFVKESKQDESGMPNNRFLAERTGGTYSTLKVQPAELEDSGVYFCASSQGDGRRVTDTQYFGPGTRLTVL.